The 20 T cell receptor beta chains presented below share a single source sample, sequenced in a study of identical twins. TCRdb reprocessed the 5' RACE reads via MiXCR and lists one record per CDR3 protein. The sample includes hundreds of thousands of distinct CDR3 sequences, roughly an eighth of them seen just once. The same sample was also used in a study of yellow fever vaccine responses in identical twins.

The sample comprised PBMCs. These receptors all come from a woman younger than 30 in good health.

This clonotype was observed a few times. The rearrangement links TRBV10-3 to TRBJ2-1, with D maybe TRBD2 (6 bases). The V gene lost 8 bases and the J gene lost 2 bases, with 13 bases spanning the gap. Germline V CDR1 and CDR2: ENHRY, SYGVKD. The length of the CDR3 is 14 residues. The CDR3 protein is CAIGTGAPYNEQFF. Written as DNA, the CDR3 is TGTGCCATCGGAACGGGAGCCCCCTACAATGAGCAGTTCTTC.

A few counts support this clonotype. The J gene is TRBJ1-2, the V gene TRBV6-4, with a weak D call TRBD1 (5 bases). With 0 bases removed from V and 13 bases from J, the gap between germline ends came to 15 bases. Germline V gives CDR1 MRHNA, CDR2 SNTAGT. CDR3 length equals 13 residues. CDR3 amino acids: CASSDSPDRGITF. CDR3 bases: TGTGCCAGCAGTGACTCCCCTGACCGGGGGATCACCTTC.

This clonotype was counted between two and nine times. V usage is TRBV12-3 or TRBV12-4 and J usage is TRBJ1-4; 7 bases match TRBD1. V gave up 6 bases and J gave up 13 bases; unmatched junction bases: 11. CDR3 length equals 13 residues. The CDR3 loop is CASSSSDRPGLFF. The CDR3 nucleotides are TGTGCCAGCAGCTCCTCGGACAGGCCCGGACTGTTTTTT.

The table lists this clonotype with many counts. The chain is built from TRBV5-1 and TRBJ2-1; possibly TRBD1 for D (5 bases). The CDR3 is made up of 12 amino acids. Germline CDR1 SGHRS, CDR2 YFSETQ. V lost 7 bases and J 9 bases, leaving 14 bases between the germline ends. This chain's CDR3 is CASLGQGREQFF. For the CDR3, the DNA is TGCGCCAGCTTGGGCCAGGGTCGTGAGCAGTTCTTC.

The rearrangement uses TRBV12-3 or TRBV12-4 and TRBJ2-3; D may be TRBD1 or TRBD2 (5 bases each). V shed 6 bases and J shed 2 bases, with 15 bases lying between them. The CDR3 runs 15 residues. The CDR3: CASSPHGANTDTQYF. Here the CDR3 DNA reads TGTGCCAGCAGCCCCCACGGGGCTAACACAGATACGCAGTATTTT.

This clonotype showed up just a few times. The rearrangement joins TRBV7-2 to TRBJ1-1; D is uncertain. The CDR3 is made up of 15 amino acids. V was clipped by 2 bases and J by 0 bases, with 10 bases between them. The germline V gene has CDR1 SGHTA and CDR2 FQGNSA. The CDR3 reads CASSLSTRLNTEAFF. CDR3 coding DNA: TGTGCCAGCAGCTTATCGACGCGGCTGAACACTGAAGCTTTCTTT.

This clonotype came up many times. V is TRBV5-6 and J is TRBJ2-2; 7 positions agree with TRBD1. Germline values: CDR1 SGHDT, CDR2 YYEEEE. With V trimmed by 0 bases and J by 4 bases, 3 bases remained unmatched. This CDR3 is built from 15 residues. As DNA, the CDR3 is TGTGCCAGCAGCTTGGCCGGGACAGCCACCGGGGAGCTGTTTTTT. Translation: CASSLAGTATGELFF.

At least ten counts were recorded for this clonotype. The V gene is TRBV6-1, the J gene TRBJ2-7, with a tentative D call TRBD2 (5 bases). Germline values: CDR1 MNHNS, CDR2 SASEGT. This CDR3 is 15 amino acids long. V gave up 7 bases and J gave up 1 base, with 17 bases separating them. The CDR3 protein is CASIRNEDSSYEQYV. CDR3 nucleotide sequence: TGTGCCAGCATCCGAAATGAGGACTCTTCCTACGAGCAGTACGTC.

The chain joins TRBV15 to TRBJ2-2; D gene ambiguous. Trimming stripped 0 bases from V and 1 base from J, with 6 bases between. Germline lookup yields CDR1 LNHNV and CDR2 YYDKDF (reference sequence). The CDR3 runs to 15 residues. The CDR3 DNA sequence: TGTGCCACCAGCAGAGAATGGGGGAACACCGGGGAGCTGTTTTTT. Translated, it gives CATSREWGNTGELFF.

This clonotype appeared a few times. This chain links TRBV7-2 with TRBJ2-1; the match to TRBD2 covers 10 bases. Germline V CDR1 and CDR2: SGHTA, FQGNSA. The CDR3 runs to 17 residues. V shed 5 bases and J 3 bases; nucleotides not matched to a gene: 10. The CDR3 DNA reads as TGTGCCAGCAGCGAGATCCCACTAGCGGGAAACTACAATGAGCAGTTCTTC. It encodes CASSEIPLAGNYNEQFF.

The rearrangement joins TRBV12-3 or TRBV12-4 to TRBJ2-7; the match to TRBD2 covers 10 bases. This CDR3 has 15 amino acids. J gave up 5 bases and V 0 bases, and 4 bases lay outside the gene matches. For the CDR3, the DNA is TGTGCCAGCAGTTTAGCGGGACTAGCGCGCAACGAGCAGTACTTC. Translation: CASSLAGLARNEQYF.

This clonotype has more than one count but fewer than ten. The rearrangement links TRBV29-1 to TRBJ1-1; D uncertain. This CDR3 spans 13 amino acids. Germline-derived CDR1 and CDR2 are SQVTM and ANQGSEA. V lost 7 bases and J lost 0, with 12 bases in between. DNA of the CDR3: TGCAGCGCCGCTCACGGGTTGAACACTGAAGCTTTCTTT. This sequence encodes CSAAHGLNTEAFF.

This chain connects TRBV20-1 to TRBJ2-5, with D perhaps matching TRBD1 or TRBD2 (5 bases each). V shed 5 bases and J shed 1 base, with 14 bases lying between them. The CDR3 has 14 residues. Germline-derived CDR1 and CDR2 are DFQATT and SNEGSKA (reference sequence). The CDR3 region has the DNA TGCAGTGCTTCAATCTGGGACCCCCAAGAGACCCAGTACTTC. Translation gives CSASIWDPQETQYF.

This clonotype was counted at least ten times. The chain joins TRBV6-1 to TRBJ1-5; 7 nucleotides match TRBD1. Germline CDR1 reads MNHNS; CDR2 reads SASEGT. V was clipped by 6 bases and J by 6 bases; unmatched bases: 17. The CDR3 is made up of 17 amino acids. The DNA of the CDR3 is TGTGCCAGCAGCATAAATCCCGAGACAGGGCTGGGTCAGCCCCAGCATTTT. It translates to CASSINPETGLGQPQHF.

A few counts support this clonotype. The V gene is TRBV7-9, the J gene TRBJ2-1; D possibly corresponds to TRBD2 (5 bases). V lost 7 bases and J lost 0, with 13 bases in between. This CDR3 spans 15 amino acids. CDR1 and CDR2 (germline): SEHNR, FQNEAQ (reference sequence). CDR3 bases: TGTGCCAGCACCTTGTGGGAGAGCTCCTACAATGAGCAGTTCTTC. Its translation is CASTLWESSYNEQFF.

This clonotype was found a few times. The V gene is TRBV12-3 or TRBV12-4, the J gene TRBJ2-7; D could derive from TRBD1 or TRBD2 (6 bases each). Deletions cut 2 bases from V and 2 bases from J, with 7 bases between. CDR3 length equals 13 residues. The CDR3 region is CASSLRGAYEQYF. In nucleotides, the CDR3 is TGTGCCAGCAGTTTAAGGGGGGCCTACGAGCAGTACTTC.

This clonotype was counted ten times or more. This chain links TRBV5-6 with TRBJ1-2, with 8 bases that match TRBD1. The germline gives CDR1 SGHDT, CDR2 YYEEEE. This CDR3 comprises 16 residues. J gave up 5 bases and V 4 bases, and 13 bases lay outside the gene matches. The CDR3 DNA follows: TGTGCCAGCAGCCTCCAAGGGACAGGTTCTTATTATGGCTACACCTTC. Translation gives CASSLQGTGSYYGYTF.

This clonotype turned up a few times. V and J are TRBV20-1 and TRBJ1-5; 7 bases align to TRBD1. This CDR3 region has 15 residues. With V trimmed by 3 bases and J by 8 bases, 13 bases remained unmatched. Per germline, CDR1 DFQATT and CDR2 SNEGSKA (reference sequence). This CDR3 reads CSARESGQNNKPQHF. CDR3 sequence (DNA): TGCAGTGCTAGGGAATCGGGACAGAACAACAAGCCCCAGCATTTT.

The CDR3 nucleotides are TGCGCCAGCAGTGCAGCCCCCCGGGATGGCTACACCTTC. This translates into CASSAAPRDGYTF. The chain carries TRBV10-1 and TRBJ1-2; D unresolved. This CDR3 is 13 amino acids long. Germline loops: CDR1 WNHNN, CDR2 SYGVQD (reference sequence). V was clipped by 4 bases and J by 6 bases, with 12 bases between them.

This clonotype was counted at least ten times. CDR3 DNA sequence: TGTGCCAGCAGTAGGACAGGACTCGAGCAGTACTTC. It is translated as CASSRTGLEQYF. The V call is TRBV6-2 or TRBV6-3, the J call TRBJ2-7; 7 nucleotides match TRBD1. Germline loops: CDR1 MNHEY, CDR2 SVGEGT. After removal of 5 bases from V and 6 bases from J, the junction contained 4 bases not matched to a gene. This CDR3 has 12 residues.